The rows below give T cell receptor beta chains drawn from one sample of a study of blood T cell repertoires in COVID-19. Profiling relied on immunoSEQ multiplex PCR, and the TCRdb table lists in-frame clones only, not all of them. The sample has about 180,000 clones; approximately 82% are singletons. Sequences were obtained from PBMCs or T cells enriched from blood (not recorded which). Source of these receptors: a woman aged 50 to 60 who had recovered from COVID-19. Each CDR3 is given with its conserved first and last residue. Each record gives: CDR3 length, J gene, clone size, D gene, V gene, CDR3 protein, CDR3 DNA. The D gene is left open where the match is weak. The listing skips clone size in some rows; elsewhere it reads once, few, many or a size class.

15 | TRBJ1-6 | - | - | TRBV27 | CASRNTGTYNSPLHF | TGTGCCAGCAGAAACACCGGGACCTATAATTCACCCCTCCACTTT
14 | TRBJ2-5 | few | - | TRBV11-1 | CASSQVGQGETQYF | TGTGCCAGCAGCCAAGTGGGTCAGGGGGAGACCCAGTACTTC
14 | TRBJ1-2 | - | TRBD1 | TRBV5-4 | CASSGPGQNYGYTF | TGTGCCAGCAGCGGACCGGGACAGAACTATGGCTACACCTTC
16 | TRBJ1-5 | - | TRBD1 | TRBV6-6 | CASRDNQGASNQPQHF | TGTGCCAGCAGGGATAACCAGGGGGCTAGCAATCAGCCCCAGCATTTT
15 | TRBJ1-2 | - | - | TRBV5-4 | CASSLAVQAVYGYTF | TGTGCCAGCAGCTTGGCCGTACAGGCGGTCTATGGCTACACCTTC
14 | TRBJ2-3 | - | - | TRBV2 | CATTGGEAPDTQYF | TGTGCCACTACTGGTGGGGAGGCTCCAGATACGCAGTATTTT
11 | TRBJ2-7 | - | - | TRBV7-2 | CASRAAYEQYF | TGTGCCAGCAGAGCTGCTTACGAGCAGTACTTC
14 | TRBJ2-1 | few | - | TRBV4-1 | CASSPGVVKNEQFF | TGCGCCAGCAGCCCGGGAGTGGTAAAGAATGAGCAGTTCTTC
17 | TRBJ2-1 | - | TRBD2 | TRBV11-3 | CASSPGLAGGRYNEQFF | TGTGCCAGCAGCCCGGGACTAGCGGGAGGGCGCTACAATGAGCAGTTCTTC
14 | TRBJ2-3 | - | - | TRBV3-1/TRBV3-2 | CASSPPGSPDTQYF | TGTGCCAGCAGCCCCCCCGGGAGCCCAGATACGCAGTATTTT
11 | TRBJ1-1 | - | - | TRBV27 | CASRRATEAFF | TGTGCCAGCAGGCGGGCCACTGAAGCTTTCTTT
15 | TRBJ2-7 | once | TRBD1 | TRBV5-4 | CASSPPGQATYEQYF | TGTGCCAGCAGCCCCCCGGGACAGGCAACCTACGAGCAGTACTTC
13 | TRBJ1-1 | - | - | TRBV30 | CAWRIQINTEAFF | TGTGCCTGGAGAATACAGATTAACACTGAAGCTTTCTTT
13 | TRBJ2-1 | - | TRBD2 | TRBV2 | CASRGLAVNEQFF | TGTGCCAGCAGGGGACTAGCGGTCAATGAGCAGTTCTTC
12 | TRBJ2-3 | - | - | TRBV3-1/TRBV3-2 | CASSQFPDTQYF | TGTGCCAGCAGCCAATTTCCGGATACGCAGTATTTT
16 | TRBJ2-1 | - | TRBD2 | TRBV5-1 | CASPAWRGGAPDEQFF | TGCGCCAGCCCCGCCTGGAGGGGAGGGGCTCCAGATGAGCAGTTCTTC
15 | TRBJ1-1 | few | - | TRBV6-1 | CASSEFGGMGSEAFF | TGTGCCAGCAGTGAATTCGGGGGGATGGGTTCTGAAGCTTTCTTT
15 | TRBJ2-7 | - | TRBD1 | TRBV6-2/TRBV6-3 | CASSYEQGSSYEQYF | TGTGCCAGCAGTTATGAACAGGGGAGCTCCTACGAGCAGTACTTC
16 | TRBJ1-3 | - | - | TRBV18 | CASSPSGLFSGNTIYF | TGTGCCAGCTCACCCTCAGGGCTCTTCTCTGGAAACACCATATATTTT
15 | TRBJ2-2 | - | TRBD1 | TRBV5-1 | CASSEGQGYTGELFF | TGCGCCAGCAGCGAGGGACAGGGGTATACCGGGGAGCTGTTTTTT
16 | TRBJ2-3 | - | TRBD2 | TRBV29-1 | CSVPTSGRASADTQYF | TGCAGCGTCCCGACTAGCGGGAGGGCCAGTGCAGATACGCAGTATTTT
10 | TRBJ2-5 | - | - | TRBV2 | CARRGETQYF | TGTGCCAGGAGAGGGGAGACCCAGTACTTC
15 | TRBJ2-7 | - | TRBD1 | TRBV5-4 | CASSPVRDRAHEQYF | TGTGCCAGCAGCCCGGTCCGGGACAGGGCCCACGAGCAGTACTTC
13 | TRBJ1-1 | few | TRBD1 | TRBV24-1 | CATKQGGNTEAFF | TGTGCCACTAAACAGGGGGGGAACACTGAAGCTTTCTTT
12 | TRBJ1-1 | - | - | TRBV30 | CAWGSWVTEAFF | TGTGCCTGGGGTAGCTGGGTCACTGAAGCTTTCTTT
15 | TRBJ1-4 | - | TRBD1 | TRBV5-1 | CASSPGDSYNEKLFF | TGCGCCAGCAGCCCCGGGGACAGCTATAATGAAAAACTGTTTTTT
15 | TRBJ1-2 | - | - | TRBV7-8 | CASSKEPSGNYGYTF | TGTGCCAGCAGCAAGGAACCGAGCGGTAACTATGGCTACACCTTC
14 | TRBJ2-7 | - | - | TRBV21-1 | CASSKDEGAHEQYF | TGTGCCAGCAGCAAAGACGAGGGGGCGCACGAGCAGTACTTC
16 | TRBJ2-3 | once | - | TRBV5-1 | CASNLLGRPGVDTQYF | TGCGCCAGCAATCTGCTAGGGAGGCCGGGGGTAGATACGCAGTATTTT
16 | TRBJ2-1 | few | TRBD2 | TRBV5-6 | CASSLPGTSAYNEQFF | TGTGCCAGCAGCTTACCCGGGACTAGCGCTTACAATGAGCAGTTCTTC
15 | TRBJ1-5 | - | TRBD1 | TRBV4-1 | CASSQGTGRNQPQHF | TGCGCCAGCAGCCAAGGGACAGGGCGCAATCAGCCCCAGCATTTT
14 | TRBJ1-2 | - | - | TRBV2 | CASSDQGRSYGYTF | TGTGCCAGCAGTGATCAGGGTCGGAGCTATGGCTACACCTTC
13 | TRBJ2-7 | - | TRBD2 | TRBV7-2 | CASSYKREYEQYF | TGTGCCAGCAGCTATAAGCGGGAGTACGAGCAGTACTTC
20 | TRBJ2-5 | - | TRBD2 | TRBV9 | CASSVAPQGLAGVGQETQYF | TGTGCCAGCAGCGTTGCCCCCCAGGGACTAGCGGGAGTGGGACAAGAGACCCAGTACTTC
14 | TRBJ2-2 | - | TRBD1 | TRBV19 | CASRGQGAIGELFF | TGTGCCAGTAGGGGACAGGGGGCAATCGGGGAGCTGTTTTTT
19 | TRBJ1-5 | - | TRBD1 | TRBV6-6 | CASSPRPGTGNGSNQPQHF | TGTGCCAGCAGTCCACGTCCCGGGACAGGGAACGGGAGCAATCAGCCCCAGCATTTT
14 | TRBJ2-7 | - | TRBD2 | TRBV18 | CASSAGTSGYEQYF | TGTGCCAGCTCAGCCGGGACTAGCGGTTACGAGCAGTACTTC
18 | TRBJ2-1 | - | TRBD2 | TRBV7-3 | CASSLRGTSQTRGDEQFF | TGTGCCAGCAGCTTAAGAGGGACTAGCCAGACCAGGGGCGATGAGCAGTTCTTC
14 | TRBJ1-2 | - | TRBD1 | TRBV6-2/TRBV6-3 | CASSYSTGAYGYTF | TGTGCCAGCAGTTACTCGACAGGGGCCTATGGCTACACCTTC
15 | TRBJ2-7 | - | TRBD1 | TRBV5-1 | CASSSTGGSRYEQYF | TGCGCCAGCAGCTCCACAGGGGGATCACGGTACGAGCAGTACTTC
18 | TRBJ2-1 | - | TRBD1 | TRBV15 | CATSRASFRDRDLMEQFF | TGTGCCACCAGCAGAGCGAGTTTCCGGGACAGGGACCTCATGGAGCAGTTCTTC
15 | TRBJ1-1 | few | TRBD1 | TRBV6-5 | CASSSQGVGYTEAFF | TGTGCCAGCAGTTCCCAGGGGGTAGGGTACACTGAAGCTTTCTTT
16 | TRBJ2-5 | once | TRBD2 | TRBV3-1/TRBV3-2 | CASSLSSGVGQETQYF | TGTGCCAGCAGCCTCTCTAGCGGGGTGGGCCAAGAGACCCAGTACTTC
13 | TRBJ1-1 | - | - | TRBV7-2 | CASSLARGTEAFF | TGTGCCAGCAGCTTAGCGCGTGGCACTGAAGCTTTCTTT
14 | TRBJ2-1 | few | - | TRBV18 | CASLPSRIINEQFF | TGTGCCAGCTTACCAAGCCGAATAATCAATGAGCAGTTCTTC
15 | TRBJ2-7 | - | TRBD2 | TRBV30 | CAWSPIGRAGYEQYF | TGTGCCTGGAGTCCCATCGGGAGGGCCGGGTACGAGCAGTACTTC
13 | TRBJ1-1 | - | - | TRBV3-1/TRBV3-2 | CASSLAPVAEAFF | TGTGCCAGCAGCCTCGCCCCCGTAGCTGAAGCTTTCTTT
16 | TRBJ2-3 | once | TRBD1 | TRBV5-8 | CASSLGQGPSTDTQYF | TGTGCCAGCAGCTTGGGACAGGGGCCCAGCACAGATACGCAGTATTTT
16 | TRBJ2-5 | - | TRBD1 | TRBV4-2 | CASSRAEGQGTPTQYF | TGTGCCAGCAGCCGAGCCGAGGGACAGGGGACACCGACCCAGTACTTC
12 | TRBJ1-2 | - | - | TRBV29-1 | CSVDGGSYGYTF | TGCAGCGTTGATGGCGGGAGCTATGGCTACACCTTC
15 | TRBJ2-7 | - | TRBD2 | TRBV19 | CASRDSGTSVYEQYF | TGTGCCAGTAGGGACTCTGGGACTAGCGTTTACGAGCAGTACTTC
15 | TRBJ2-3 | once | TRBD2 | TRBV28 | CASSLGLAGRNTQYF | TGTGCCAGCAGTTTGGGACTAGCGGGAAGGAATACGCAGTATTTT
15 | TRBJ1-1 | - | - | TRBV27 | CASSLSRGGPAEAFF | TGTGCCAGCAGTTTATCCAGGGGCGGGCCGGCTGAAGCTTTCTTT
13 | TRBJ2-7 | few | TRBD2 | TRBV30 | CAWSGGSAYEQYF | TGTGCCTGGAGTGGCGGGAGCGCCTACGAGCAGTACTTC
14 | TRBJ1-6 | - | - | TRBV18 | CASSRSGDNSPLHF | TGTGCCAGCTCCCGATCAGGGGATAATTCACCCCTCCACTTT
13 | TRBJ1-2 | few | TRBD1 | TRBV28 | CASGGGGEYGYTF | TGTGCCAGCGGTGGAGGGGGCGAATACGGCTACACCTTC
16 | TRBJ2-1 | - | TRBD2 | TRBV7-2 | CASRNDRSGRYNEQFF | TGTGCCAGCAGAAATGACCGTAGCGGGAGATACAATGAGCAGTTCTTC